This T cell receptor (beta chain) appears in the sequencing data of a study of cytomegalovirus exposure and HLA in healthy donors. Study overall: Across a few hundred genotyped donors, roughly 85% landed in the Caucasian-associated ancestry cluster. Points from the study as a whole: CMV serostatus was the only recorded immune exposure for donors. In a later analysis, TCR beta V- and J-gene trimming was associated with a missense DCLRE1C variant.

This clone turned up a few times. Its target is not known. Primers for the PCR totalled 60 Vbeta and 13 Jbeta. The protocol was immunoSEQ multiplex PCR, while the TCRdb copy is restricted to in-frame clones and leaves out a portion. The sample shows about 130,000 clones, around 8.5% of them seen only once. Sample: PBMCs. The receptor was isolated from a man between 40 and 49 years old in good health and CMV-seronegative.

The CDR3 DNA reads as TGTGCCAGCAGCTTCCAGGGGTATGGCGGGGAGCTGTTTTTT. Translating gives CASSFQGYGGELFF. The chain is built from TRBV5-8 and TRBJ2-2; possibly TRBD1 for D (6 bases). In germline, CDR1 is SGHTS, CDR2 YDEGEE. There are 14 residues in the CDR3. V was pared by 2 bases and J by 7 bases, with 12 bases between.